Listed below are T cell receptor beta chains from one sample, sequenced in a study of blood T cell repertoires in COVID-19. Sequenced by immunoSEQ multiplex PCR; TCRdb stores in-frame clones only, minus some. The sample includes 300,000 or so clones, roughly 85% of them seen just once. The material sequenced was PBMCs or T cells enriched from blood (not recorded which). Receptor source: a woman aged 35 to 49 with acute COVID-19. CDR3s include the opening cysteine and the closing phenylalanine or tryptophan. Fields, in order: J gene, V gene, clone size, D gene, CDR3 DNA, CDR3 protein. The D gene is left open where the match is weak. The size entry is marked missing in some rows and otherwise reads once, few, many or a size class.

J gene: TRBJ2-7
V gene: TRBV5-4
clone size: -
D gene: -
CDR3 DNA: TGTGCCAGCAGCTTGGTCCAGGCGCCGTTCTACGAGCAGTACTTC
CDR3 protein: CASSLVQAPFYEQYF

J gene: TRBJ2-1
V gene: TRBV9
clone size: -
D gene: TRBD2
CDR3 DNA: TGTGCCAGCAGCGGGGGACTAGCAGGATACAATGAGCAGTTCTTC
CDR3 protein: CASSGGLAGYNEQFF

J gene: TRBJ2-1
V gene: TRBV5-1
clone size: -
D gene: -
CDR3 DNA: TGCGCCAGCAGCTTGGACGGGGGAACGTCCTACAATGAGCAGTTCTTC
CDR3 protein: CASSLDGGTSYNEQFF

J gene: TRBJ1-2
V gene: TRBV28
clone size: -
D gene: -
CDR3 DNA: TGTGCCAGCAGCTACCCGACAGTGGACTATGGCTACACCTTC
CDR3 protein: CASSYPTVDYGYTF

J gene: TRBJ2-7
V gene: TRBV9
clone size: once
D gene: -
CDR3 DNA: TGTGCCAGCAGCGTAGGGGCGCAGGGGAGCGAGCAGTACTTC
CDR3 protein: CASSVGAQGSEQYF

J gene: TRBJ1-1
V gene: TRBV19
clone size: few
D gene: -
CDR3 DNA: TGTGCCAGTAGTATGTTCGGGAACACTGAAGCTTTCTTT
CDR3 protein: CASSMFGNTEAFF

J gene: TRBJ1-2
V gene: TRBV7-9
clone size: -
D gene: -
CDR3 DNA: TGTGCCAGCAGCTTACGGTCCGTTGGGGGGAACTATGGCTACACCTTC
CDR3 protein: CASSLRSVGGNYGYTF

J gene: TRBJ1-2
V gene: TRBV19
clone size: -
D gene: -
CDR3 DNA: TGTGCCAGTAGTATCGAAACAGGGTATAATGGCTACACCTTC
CDR3 protein: CASSIETGYNGYTF

J gene: TRBJ2-7
V gene: TRBV6-5
clone size: -
D gene: TRBD1
CDR3 DNA: TGTGCCAGCAGGGGACAGAGCTACGAGCAGTACTTC
CDR3 protein: CASRGQSYEQYF

J gene: TRBJ2-1
V gene: TRBV4-2
clone size: -
D gene: TRBD2
CDR3 DNA: TGTGCCAGCAGCCGCCCGACGGGGGGGCAGAATGAGCAGTTCTTC
CDR3 protein: CASSRPTGGQNEQFF

J gene: TRBJ2-3
V gene: TRBV6-5
clone size: -
D gene: -
CDR3 DNA: TGTGCCAGCATCCACAGGGCCGTAAACACAGATACGCAGTATTTT
CDR3 protein: CASIHRAVNTDTQYF

J gene: TRBJ1-2
V gene: TRBV6-5
clone size: -
D gene: TRBD1
CDR3 DNA: TGTGCCAGCAGACGACAGGGCTTCTATGGCTACACCTTC
CDR3 protein: CASRRQGFYGYTF

J gene: TRBJ2-1
V gene: TRBV24-1
clone size: -
D gene: -
CDR3 DNA: TGTGCCACCAGTGACAGTTACTCCTACAATGAGCAGTTCTTC
CDR3 protein: CATSDSYSYNEQFF

J gene: TRBJ1-2
V gene: TRBV6-5
clone size: -
D gene: -
CDR3 DNA: TGTGCCAGCAGCCATTCAGGGACTGAACTCGGCTACACCTTC
CDR3 protein: CASSHSGTELGYTF

J gene: TRBJ1-2
V gene: TRBV18
clone size: -
D gene: -
CDR3 DNA: TGTGCCAGCTCACGACAGCTAGACTATGGCTACACCTTC
CDR3 protein: CASSRQLDYGYTF

J gene: TRBJ2-3
V gene: TRBV14
clone size: -
D gene: TRBD1
CDR3 DNA: TGTGCCAGCAGCCGGGACAGAGGTCTTAGCACAGATACGCAGTATTTT
CDR3 protein: CASSRDRGLSTDTQYF

J gene: TRBJ1-2
V gene: TRBV2
clone size: -
D gene: -
CDR3 DNA: TGTGCCAGCAGTGAATCCGGGGAGACTAACTATGGCTACACCTTC
CDR3 protein: CASSESGETNYGYTF

J gene: TRBJ2-3
V gene: TRBV6-2/TRBV6-3
clone size: -
D gene: -
CDR3 DNA: TGTGCCAGCAGTTACTCCCCGTCCGGGGGTACGCAGTATTTT
CDR3 protein: CASSYSPSGGTQYF

J gene: TRBJ2-1
V gene: TRBV9
clone size: -
D gene: -
CDR3 DNA: TGTGCCAGCAGCGAAATTCTTGGGGCCGCATACAATGAGCAGTTCTTC
CDR3 protein: CASSEILGAAYNEQFF

J gene: TRBJ2-7
V gene: TRBV3-1/TRBV3-2
clone size: -
D gene: -
CDR3 DNA: TGTGCCAGCAGCCCGACTTCCTGGACCTACGAGCAGTACTTC
CDR3 protein: CASSPTSWTYEQYF

J gene: TRBJ1-4
V gene: TRBV7-2
clone size: -
D gene: -
CDR3 DNA: TGTGCCAGCAGCTTAGATGGGGATGGAGGGGAAAAACTGTTTTTT
CDR3 protein: CASSLDGDGGEKLFF

J gene: TRBJ1-6
V gene: TRBV2
clone size: -
D gene: -
CDR3 DNA: TGTGCCACCGTCTCGGGAGGGAATAATAATTCACCCCTCCACTTT
CDR3 protein: CATVSGGNNNSPLHF

J gene: TRBJ1-5
V gene: TRBV15
clone size: -
D gene: TRBD1
CDR3 DNA: TGTGCCACCAGCAGTTACAGGGGCCAACAGCCCCAGCATTTT
CDR3 protein: CATSSYRGQQPQHF

J gene: TRBJ2-3
V gene: TRBV5-1
clone size: once
D gene: TRBD2
CDR3 DNA: TGCGCCAGCAGCTTGGTACTAGCGGGAGGAGGGGCAGATACGCAGTATTTT
CDR3 protein: CASSLVLAGGGADTQYF

J gene: TRBJ2-7
V gene: TRBV5-1
clone size: -
D gene: TRBD1
CDR3 DNA: TGCGCCAGCAGCTCGGGACAGGGGTCCTACGAGCAGTACTTC
CDR3 protein: CASSSGQGSYEQYF

J gene: TRBJ1-1
V gene: TRBV7-2
clone size: -
D gene: -
CDR3 DNA: TGTGCCAGCAGCTTTTTTACGAACAGGGCTGAAGCTTTCTTT
CDR3 protein: CASSFFTNRAEAFF

J gene: TRBJ1-2
V gene: TRBV28
clone size: -
D gene: TRBD1
CDR3 DNA: TGTGCCAGCAGTCCTGGGACAGTCGGCTACACCTTC
CDR3 protein: CASSPGTVGYTF

J gene: TRBJ1-2
V gene: TRBV18
clone size: -
D gene: TRBD1
CDR3 DNA: TGTGCCAGCTCACCACCGGGACAGGGAACGGACTATGGCTACACCTTC
CDR3 protein: CASSPPGQGTDYGYTF

J gene: TRBJ2-3
V gene: TRBV9
clone size: -
D gene: TRBD2
CDR3 DNA: TGTGCCAGCAGCGTAGAACTAGCGGGAGACTCCACAGATACGCAGTATTTT
CDR3 protein: CASSVELAGDSTDTQYF

J gene: TRBJ2-1
V gene: TRBV7-3
clone size: few
D gene: TRBD2
CDR3 DNA: TGTGCCAGCAGCTTAGAGCGGGAGAGCGGGCAGTTCTTC
CDR3 protein: CASSLERESGQFF

J gene: TRBJ2-1
V gene: TRBV15
clone size: few
D gene: TRBD2
CDR3 DNA: TGTGCCACCAGCAGAGTTGGCGGGGGGGCTCACAATGAGCAGTTCTTC
CDR3 protein: CATSRVGGGAHNEQFF

J gene: TRBJ2-3
V gene: TRBV10-3
clone size: -
D gene: -
CDR3 DNA: TGTGCCATCAGCCCCAGTTCATACGTTACCACAGATACGCAGTATTTT
CDR3 protein: CAISPSSYVTTDTQYF

J gene: TRBJ1-1
V gene: TRBV29-1
clone size: -
D gene: TRBD1
CDR3 DNA: TGCAGCGTTCCACAGGGGGACACTGAAGCTTTCTTT
CDR3 protein: CSVPQGDTEAFF

J gene: TRBJ2-7
V gene: TRBV4-3
clone size: -
D gene: -
CDR3 DNA: TGCGCCAGCAGCCAAGATTATCCTCCCTACGAGCAGTACTTC
CDR3 protein: CASSQDYPPYEQYF

J gene: TRBJ1-5
V gene: TRBV19
clone size: -
D gene: -
CDR3 DNA: TGTGCCACTTTGCCGACCCTAGGGGCCAATCCCTCCAATCAGCCCCAGCATTTT
CDR3 protein: CATLPTLGANPSNQPQHF

J gene: TRBJ1-2
V gene: TRBV7-2
clone size: -
D gene: -
CDR3 DNA: TGTGCCAGCAGCTCGGAGGGCCATGGCTACACCTTC
CDR3 protein: CASSSEGHGYTF

J gene: TRBJ1-6
V gene: TRBV28
clone size: -
D gene: TRBD1
CDR3 DNA: TGTGCCAGCACCCTTCCCTCGGGGACAGGGGTGAATTCACCCCTCCACTTT
CDR3 protein: CASTLPSGTGVNSPLHF

J gene: TRBJ2-5
V gene: TRBV10-3
clone size: once
D gene: TRBD1
CDR3 DNA: TGTGCCATCGGGACAGGGCCGGAGACCCAGTACTTC
CDR3 protein: CAIGTGPETQYF

J gene: TRBJ2-1
V gene: TRBV7-9
clone size: -
D gene: -
CDR3 DNA: TGTGCCAGCAGCTTAGCGGAGTACAATGAGCAGTTCTTC
CDR3 protein: CASSLAEYNEQFF

J gene: TRBJ1-2
V gene: TRBV2
clone size: -
D gene: TRBD1
CDR3 DNA: TGTGCCAGCAGTGAAGAGACAGGGGTGTATGGCTACACCTTC
CDR3 protein: CASSEETGVYGYTF

J gene: TRBJ1-2
V gene: TRBV25-1
clone size: -
D gene: -
CDR3 DNA: TGTGCCAGCCAGGGGAATAATAACTATGGCTACACCTTC
CDR3 protein: CASQGNNNYGYTF

J gene: TRBJ2-2
V gene: TRBV12-3/TRBV12-4
clone size: -
D gene: TRBD1
CDR3 DNA: TGTGCCAGCGGACAGGGGGCGCCCGGGGAGCTGTTTTTT
CDR3 protein: CASGQGAPGELFF

J gene: TRBJ2-7
V gene: TRBV10-3
clone size: -
D gene: -
CDR3 DNA: TGTGCCTCATTACAGGGAATGGTGCAGTACTTC
CDR3 protein: CASLQGMVQYF

J gene: TRBJ2-2
V gene: TRBV19
clone size: -
D gene: -
CDR3 DNA: TGTGCCAGCAGTACGGTGAACACCGGGGAGCTGTTTTTT
CDR3 protein: CASSTVNTGELFF

J gene: TRBJ1-4
V gene: TRBV7-2
clone size: once
D gene: -
CDR3 DNA: TGTGCCAGCAGCGTGCAGGGTGCAACTAATGAAAAACTGTTTTTT
CDR3 protein: CASSVQGATNEKLFF

J gene: TRBJ1-6
V gene: TRBV3-1/TRBV3-2
clone size: -
D gene: TRBD1
CDR3 DNA: TGTGCCAGCAGCTCCGGGACAGGGATTAATTCACCCCTCCACTTT
CDR3 protein: CASSSGTGINSPLHF

J gene: TRBJ2-5
V gene: TRBV2
clone size: once
D gene: -
CDR3 DNA: TGTGCCAGCACTAGGGCAGGGGCCCAAAAAGAGACCCAGTACTTC
CDR3 protein: CASTRAGAQKETQYF

J gene: TRBJ1-4
V gene: TRBV5-6
clone size: -
D gene: -
CDR3 DNA: TGTGCCAGCAGCGTACGGGGAGGAGTAACTAATGAAAAACTGTTTTTT
CDR3 protein: CASSVRGGVTNEKLFF

J gene: TRBJ1-1
V gene: TRBV29-1
clone size: -
D gene: TRBD1
CDR3 DNA: TGCAGCGTTTTACAGGGGGCCTGGGAAGCTTTCTTT
CDR3 protein: CSVLQGAWEAFF

J gene: TRBJ2-2
V gene: TRBV6-1
clone size: -
D gene: -
CDR3 DNA: TGTGCCAGCAGTGAAGGGCAGGCGGGGACCGGGGAGCTGTTTTTT
CDR3 protein: CASSEGQAGTGELFF

J gene: TRBJ1-1
V gene: TRBV6-6
clone size: -
D gene: -
CDR3 DNA: TGTGCGGAGTTGGACAGTGAAGCTTTCTTT
CDR3 protein: CAELDSEAFF

J gene: TRBJ2-7
V gene: TRBV27
clone size: -
D gene: -
CDR3 DNA: TGTGCCAGCAGTTTAAGTCCCTCTAGACGCCACGAGCAGTACTTC
CDR3 protein: CASSLSPSRRHEQYF

J gene: TRBJ2-7
V gene: TRBV5-1
clone size: few
D gene: -
CDR3 DNA: TGCGCCAGCAGCTTGCCAGGGCACAGCTACGAGCAGTACTTC
CDR3 protein: CASSLPGHSYEQYF